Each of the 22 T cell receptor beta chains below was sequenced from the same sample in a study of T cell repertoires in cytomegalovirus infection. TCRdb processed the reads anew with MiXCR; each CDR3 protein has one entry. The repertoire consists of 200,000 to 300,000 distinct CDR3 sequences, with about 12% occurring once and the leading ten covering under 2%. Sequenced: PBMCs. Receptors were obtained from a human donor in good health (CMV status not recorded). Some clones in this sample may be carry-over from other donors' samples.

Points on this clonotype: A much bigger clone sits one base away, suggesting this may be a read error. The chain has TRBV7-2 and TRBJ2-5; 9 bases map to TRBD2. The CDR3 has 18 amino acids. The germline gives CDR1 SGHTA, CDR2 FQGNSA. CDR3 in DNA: TGTGCCAGCGGCTTAGCGGTAGTAGCGGGAGTGTTCCAAGAGACCCAGTACTTC. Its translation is CASGLAVVAGVFQETQYF.

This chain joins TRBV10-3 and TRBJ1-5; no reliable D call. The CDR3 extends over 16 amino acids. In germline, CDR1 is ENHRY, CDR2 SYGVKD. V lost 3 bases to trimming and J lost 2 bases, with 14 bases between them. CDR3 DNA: TGTGCCATCAGTGAAGCGGGGAACATGGGCAATCAGCCCCAGCATTTT. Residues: CAISEAGNMGNQPQHF.

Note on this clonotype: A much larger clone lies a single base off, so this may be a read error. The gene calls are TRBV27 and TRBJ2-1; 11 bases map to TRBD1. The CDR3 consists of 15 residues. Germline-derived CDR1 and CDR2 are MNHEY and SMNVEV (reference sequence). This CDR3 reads CGSRRDRGVYNEQFF. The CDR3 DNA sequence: TGTGGCAGCAGGAGGGACAGGGGGGTCTACAATGAGCAGTTCTTC.

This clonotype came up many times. CDR3 sequence: CASNPGQGTQETQYF. In DNA, the CDR3 is TGTGCCAGCAACCCTGGACAGGGGACTCAAGAGACCCAGTACTTC. This rearrangement joins TRBV6-2 or TRBV6-3 to TRBJ2-5, with TRBD1 identical over 9 bases. The V gene end was trimmed by 7 bases and the J gene end by 2 bases; junction bases not matched to a gene: 8. The CDR3 covers 15 residues. Germline V CDR1 and CDR2: MNHEY, SVGEGT.

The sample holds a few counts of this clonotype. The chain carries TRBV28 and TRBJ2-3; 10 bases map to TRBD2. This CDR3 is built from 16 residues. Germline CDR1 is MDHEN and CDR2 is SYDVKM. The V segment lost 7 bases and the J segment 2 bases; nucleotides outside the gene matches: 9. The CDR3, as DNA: TGTGCCAGCAACCACTTTGGACTAGCGGTCACAGATACGCAGTATTTT. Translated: CASNHFGLAVTDTQYF. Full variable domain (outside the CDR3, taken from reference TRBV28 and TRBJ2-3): DVKVTQSSRYLVKRTGEKVFLECVQDMDHENMFWYRQDPGLGLRLIYFSYDVKMKEKGDIPEGYSVSREKKERFSLILESASTNQTSMYLCASNHFGLAVTDTQYFGPGTRLTVL.

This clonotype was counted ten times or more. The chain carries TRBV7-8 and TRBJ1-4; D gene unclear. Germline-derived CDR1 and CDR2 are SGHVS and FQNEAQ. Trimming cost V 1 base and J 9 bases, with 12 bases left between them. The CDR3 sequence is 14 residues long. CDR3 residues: CASSLVDGQQKLFF. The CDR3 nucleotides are TGTGCCAGCAGCTTAGTGGACGGCCAACAAAAACTGTTTTTT.

CDR3 amino acids: CATSEGGGVNTEAFF. The CDR3 DNA reads TGTGCCACCAGTGAAGGAGGGGGGGTGAACACTGAAGCTTTCTTT. The chain combines TRBV24-1 with TRBJ1-1, with D maybe TRBD1 (6 bases). The V end was cut by 4 bases, the J end by 0 bases, with 11 bases between. This CDR3 region has 15 residues. CDR1 is KGHDR and CDR2 is SFDVKD in the germline V gene.

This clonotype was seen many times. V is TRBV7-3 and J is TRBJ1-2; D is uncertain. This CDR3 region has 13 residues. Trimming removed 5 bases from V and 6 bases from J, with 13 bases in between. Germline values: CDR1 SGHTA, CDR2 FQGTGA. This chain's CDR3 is CASSPVAGHGYTF. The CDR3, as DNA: TGTGCCAGCAGCCCCGTTGCAGGCCATGGCTACACCTTC. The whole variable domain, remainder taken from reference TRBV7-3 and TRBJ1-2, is GAGVSQTPSNKVTEKGKYVELRCDPISGHTALYWYRQSLGQGPEFLIYFQGTGAADDSGLPNDRFFAVRPEGSVSTLKIQRTERGDSAVYLCASSPVAGHGYTFGSGTRLTVV.

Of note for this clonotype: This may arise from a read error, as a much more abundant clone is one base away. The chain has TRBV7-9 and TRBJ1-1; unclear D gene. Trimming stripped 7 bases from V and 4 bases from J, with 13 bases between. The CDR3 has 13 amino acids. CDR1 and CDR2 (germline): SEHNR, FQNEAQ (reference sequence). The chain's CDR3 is CASTRARSTEAFF. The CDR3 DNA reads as TGTGCCAGCACCCGGGCCCGGAGCACTGAAGCTTTCTTT.

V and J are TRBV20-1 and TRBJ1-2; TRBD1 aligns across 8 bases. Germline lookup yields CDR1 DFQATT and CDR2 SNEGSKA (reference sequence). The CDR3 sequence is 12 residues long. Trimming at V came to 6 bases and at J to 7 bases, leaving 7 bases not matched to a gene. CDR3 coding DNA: TGCAGTGCCAGGACAGGGTCGGTTGGCTACACCTTC. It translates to CSARTGSVGYTF.

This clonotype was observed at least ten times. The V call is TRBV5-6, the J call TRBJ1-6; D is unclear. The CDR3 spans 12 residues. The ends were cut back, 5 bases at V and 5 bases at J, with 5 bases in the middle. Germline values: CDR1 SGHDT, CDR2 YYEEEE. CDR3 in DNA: TGTGCCAGCAGGGGAAATAATTCACCCCTCCACTTT. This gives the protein CASRGNNSPLHF.

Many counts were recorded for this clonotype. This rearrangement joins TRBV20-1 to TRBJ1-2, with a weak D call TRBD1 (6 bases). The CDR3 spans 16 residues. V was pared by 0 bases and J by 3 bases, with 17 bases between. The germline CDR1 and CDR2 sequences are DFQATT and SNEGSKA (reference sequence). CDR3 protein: CSARERGRGVHYGYTF. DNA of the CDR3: TGCAGTGCTAGAGAACGCGGCAGGGGAGTTCACTATGGCTACACCTTC.

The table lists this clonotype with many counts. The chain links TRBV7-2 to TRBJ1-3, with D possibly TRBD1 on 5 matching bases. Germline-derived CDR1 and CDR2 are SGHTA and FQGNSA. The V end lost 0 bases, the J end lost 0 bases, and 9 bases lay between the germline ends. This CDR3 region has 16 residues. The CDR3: CASSLAGTGSGNTIYF. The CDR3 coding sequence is TGTGCCAGCAGCTTAGCGGGGACTGGCTCTGGAAACACCATATATTTT.

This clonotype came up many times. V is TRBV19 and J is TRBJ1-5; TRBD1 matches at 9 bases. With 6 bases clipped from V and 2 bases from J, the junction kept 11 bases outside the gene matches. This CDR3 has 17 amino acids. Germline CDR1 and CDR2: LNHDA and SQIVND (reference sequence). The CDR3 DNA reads TGTGCCAGTAGGCGGGACAGGGCCTCTGGGGGCAATCAGCCCCAGCATTTT. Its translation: CASRRDRASGGNQPQHF.

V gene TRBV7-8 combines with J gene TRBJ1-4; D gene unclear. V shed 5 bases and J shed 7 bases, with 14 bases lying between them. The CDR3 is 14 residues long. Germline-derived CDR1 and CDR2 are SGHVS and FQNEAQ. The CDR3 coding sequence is TGTGCCAGCAGCCCCCCTGGGGTACGTGAAAAACTGTTTTTT. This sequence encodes CASSPPGVREKLFF.

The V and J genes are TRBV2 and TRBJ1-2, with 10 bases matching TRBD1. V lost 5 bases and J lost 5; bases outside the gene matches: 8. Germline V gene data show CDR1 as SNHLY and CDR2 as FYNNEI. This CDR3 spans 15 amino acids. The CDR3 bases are TGTGCCAGCAGTCCACCGGACAGGGGGAGTTATGGCTACACCTTC. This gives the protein CASSPPDRGSYGYTF.

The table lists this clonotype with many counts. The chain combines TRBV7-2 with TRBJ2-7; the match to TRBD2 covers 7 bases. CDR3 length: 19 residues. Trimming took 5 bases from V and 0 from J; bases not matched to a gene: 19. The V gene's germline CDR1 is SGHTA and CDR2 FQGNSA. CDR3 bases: TGTGCCAGCAGCCCCTTACTCCCCAGGGAGGGGAGGGTCTCCTACGAGCAGTACTTC. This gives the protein CASSPLLPREGRVSYEQYF.

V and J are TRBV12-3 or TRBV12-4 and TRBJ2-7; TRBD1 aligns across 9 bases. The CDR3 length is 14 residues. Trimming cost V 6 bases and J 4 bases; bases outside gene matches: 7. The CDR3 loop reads CASSSGTGKYEQYF. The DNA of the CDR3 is TGTGCCAGCAGCTCCGGGACAGGGAAGTACGAGCAGTACTTC.

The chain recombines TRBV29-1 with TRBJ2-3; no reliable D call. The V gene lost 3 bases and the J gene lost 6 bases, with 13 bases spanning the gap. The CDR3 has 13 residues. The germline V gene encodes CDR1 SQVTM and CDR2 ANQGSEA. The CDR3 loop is CSVELGIGDTQYF. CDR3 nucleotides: TGCAGCGTTGAGTTGGGGATTGGGGATACGCAGTATTTT.

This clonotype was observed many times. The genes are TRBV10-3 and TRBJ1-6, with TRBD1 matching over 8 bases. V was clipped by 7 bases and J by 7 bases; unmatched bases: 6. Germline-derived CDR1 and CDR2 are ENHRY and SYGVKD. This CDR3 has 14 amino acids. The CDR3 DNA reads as TGTGCCATCACCGTGGACAGGGCGAATTCACCCCTCCACTTT. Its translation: CAITVDRANSPLHF.

The CDR3 nucleotides are TGTGCCAGCACCTCCCCGGTAGGGAGCTCCTACAATGAGCAGTTCTTC. Its protein is CASTSPVGSSYNEQFF. This chain connects TRBV7-9 to TRBJ2-1; a weak D match, TRBD2 (5 bases). The CDR3 contains 16 residues. Trimming cost V 7 bases and J 0 bases, with 16 bases left between them. CDR1 and CDR2 from the germline V gene are SEHNR and FQNEAQ (reference sequence).

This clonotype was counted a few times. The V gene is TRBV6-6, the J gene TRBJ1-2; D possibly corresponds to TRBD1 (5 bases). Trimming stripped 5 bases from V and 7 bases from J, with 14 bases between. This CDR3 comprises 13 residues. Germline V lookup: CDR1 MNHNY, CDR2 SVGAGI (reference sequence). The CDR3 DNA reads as TGTGCCAGCAGTCCTTGGGGGGTCGGTGGCTACACCTTC. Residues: CASSPWGVGGYTF.